The entry that follows covers one TCR beta chain sequence. The antigen this receptor binds is unknown. Base quality data are lacking; no much larger clone is found one base away. The immunoSEQ Assay was used to sequence TCRbeta CDR3 regions. After extraction, genomic DNA underwent amplification by bias-controlled multiplex PCR, followed by high-throughput sequencing. The authors' analysis ran thus. To quantify the absolute abundance of each unique TCRbeta CDR3 region, sequences were collapsed and filtered. T cell fraction was estimated by normalizing TCRbeta template counts to usable DNA, which was measured by amplifying reference genes present in all nucleated cells. Repertoire TCRs were annotated as SARS-CoV-2-specific by exact matching of V gene, CDR3 amino acid sequence and J gene to a known reactive TCR set. The reference SARS-CoV-2 TCR set was obtained from MIRA and was filtered for enrichment in COVID-19-positive ImmuneCODE repertoires, whereby public or cross-reactive TCRs were removed. Using the MIRA antigens, annotated TCRs were further analysed by specific ORF or by position within an ORF. Breadth was defined as annotated unique rearrangements over total unique productive rearrangements; depth was the summed frequency of those rearrangements. Group comparisons of TCR breadth used two-sided Wilcoxon rank-sum tests. In TCRdb, the immuneACCESS table is reduced to in-frame sequences with V and J assigned. These tables do not hold every clone; where another copy was compared, an unresolved V gene accounts for under half, and the others remain unexplained. The DNA was the basis for D and trimming; V, J and clone size are from that table. This sample lists 350,000 to 450,000 clones; approximately 81% were detected once. 3% to 4% of the sample rests with the top ten.

The data were taken from a study of Ad26.COV2.S vaccination and SARS-CoV-2 variants listed by TCRdb under 2021. Study-wide context: Vaccine-arm donors came from COV1001, a multicentre, randomized, double-blind, placebo-controlled phase I-IIa trial of Ad26.COV2.S in healthy adults. Ad26.COV2.S was given intramuscularly at 5x10^10 or 1x10^11 viral particles, as a single shot or as two shots 56 days apart. TCRbeta repertoire sequencing was used to assess the specificity and breadth of SARS-CoV-2-reactive T cell receptors after Ad26.COV2.S vaccination. The TCR-sequenced set comprised approximately 30 samples: approximately 19 Ad26.COV2.S vaccine recipients, 5 placebo recipients and 8 SARS-CoV-2 convalescent individuals. Trial participants were randomized into five groups of five: low-dose or high-dose Ad26.COV2.S given once or twice, or placebo on both occasions. Throughout the experiments and outcome assessment, investigators stayed blinded to trial group allocation.

According to the study, the label for this sample's treatment or condition signals: around 19 received Ad26.COV2.S at low or high dose, single or two shots; 5 received placebo; per-sample allocation not given. Repertoires of vaccine and placebo recipients were sequenced from samples collected on day 63 after the first injection. Between 29 July and 7 August 2020, Cohort 1b enrolled 20 to 30 adults aged 18-55 years at one site in Boston, USA. As a vaccine, Ad26.COV2.S was a replication-incompetent adenovirus type 26 vector that expressed a prefusion-stabilized SARS-CoV-2 spike protein derived from the original Wuhan strain. What the authors observed across the whole study: Spike-specific TCR breadth was higher in Ad26.COV2.S recipients than in placebo recipients (P = 0.0014). The study was not powered for comparison of responses between vaccine doses or regimens. After vaccination, substantial breadth of spike-specific CD8+ and CD4+ T cell responses was reported. Comparable non-spike TCR breadth was observed between vaccine and placebo recipients, consistent with only spike being contained in the vaccine. According to the authors, total T cell responses may have been underestimated by the TCR breadth and depth analyses.

V gives up 6 bases and J gives up 2 bases, and the segment between their germline ends measures 11 bases. The germline V gene (reference sequence) sets CDR1 to LNHDA and CDR2 to SQIVND. The CDR3 numbers 13 residues from cysteine through phenylalanine. The kept DNA is CDR3 alone, 39 bases in frame from the first base. The V gene is TRBV19 and the J gene is TRBJ2-7; possibly the D gene is TRBD1, per 6 matching bases. This specimen was peripheral blood, taken in a trial of Ad26.COV2.S vaccine versus placebo. The origin of this receptor is a person between 18 and 65 years old who received the Ad26.COV2.S COVID-19 vaccine or a placebo. Here the CDR3 is given as CASSQGPTYEQYF. The nucleotide sequence is TGTGCCAGTAGCCAGGGGCCGACCTACGAGCAGTACTTC.